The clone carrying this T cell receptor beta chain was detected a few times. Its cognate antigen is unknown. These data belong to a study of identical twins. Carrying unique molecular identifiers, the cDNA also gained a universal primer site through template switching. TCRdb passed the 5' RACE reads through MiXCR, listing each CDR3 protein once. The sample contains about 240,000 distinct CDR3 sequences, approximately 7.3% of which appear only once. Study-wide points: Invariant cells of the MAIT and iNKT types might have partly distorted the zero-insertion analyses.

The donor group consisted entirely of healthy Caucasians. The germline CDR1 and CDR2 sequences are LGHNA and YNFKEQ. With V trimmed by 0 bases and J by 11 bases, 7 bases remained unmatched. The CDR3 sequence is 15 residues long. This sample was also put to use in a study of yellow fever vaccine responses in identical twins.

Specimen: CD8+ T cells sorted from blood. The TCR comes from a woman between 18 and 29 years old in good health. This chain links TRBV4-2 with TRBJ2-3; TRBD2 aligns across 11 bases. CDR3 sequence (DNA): TGTGCCAGCAGCCAAGATAGCGGGGGGGCAGAGGTGCAGTATTTT. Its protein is CASSQDSGGAEVQYF.